The source of this T cell receptor (beta chain) is a study of T cells in Graves' hyperthyroidism and ophthalmopathy. Study-level background: At the time of initial diagnosis and before any treatment, peripheral blood was collected.

This clonotype was counted at least ten times. The TCR beta CDR3 regions underwent amplification using RNA transcripts as the source. Researchers ran a first-round RT-PCR on the TCR CDR3 using the HTBI primer set. TCRdb independently ran MiXCR on the multiplex PCR reads; one entry per CDR3 protein. The sample contains roughly 110,000 distinct CDR3 sequences, about 17% of which appear only once. CDR3 length equals 15 residues. Germline V CDR1 and CDR2: SGDLS, YYNGEE. After removal of 4 bases from V and 4 bases from J, the junction contained 7 bases not matched to a gene. Thyroid ultrasound, orbital computed tomography, clinical symptoms, and serum thyroxine and TRAb underpinned diagnoses. 9.5 to 10 ml fresh peripheral blood yielded the PBMCs.

The chain carries TRBV9 and TRBJ2-7, with TRBD1 identical over 11 bases. This TCR was sampled from a woman in her fifties or sixties with Graves' hyperthyroidism. Sequenced material: blood. The CDR3 loop reads CASSPHGQGAYEQYF. In DNA form, the CDR3 reads TGTGCCAGCAGCCCCCATGGACAGGGGGCTTACGAGCAGTACTTC.